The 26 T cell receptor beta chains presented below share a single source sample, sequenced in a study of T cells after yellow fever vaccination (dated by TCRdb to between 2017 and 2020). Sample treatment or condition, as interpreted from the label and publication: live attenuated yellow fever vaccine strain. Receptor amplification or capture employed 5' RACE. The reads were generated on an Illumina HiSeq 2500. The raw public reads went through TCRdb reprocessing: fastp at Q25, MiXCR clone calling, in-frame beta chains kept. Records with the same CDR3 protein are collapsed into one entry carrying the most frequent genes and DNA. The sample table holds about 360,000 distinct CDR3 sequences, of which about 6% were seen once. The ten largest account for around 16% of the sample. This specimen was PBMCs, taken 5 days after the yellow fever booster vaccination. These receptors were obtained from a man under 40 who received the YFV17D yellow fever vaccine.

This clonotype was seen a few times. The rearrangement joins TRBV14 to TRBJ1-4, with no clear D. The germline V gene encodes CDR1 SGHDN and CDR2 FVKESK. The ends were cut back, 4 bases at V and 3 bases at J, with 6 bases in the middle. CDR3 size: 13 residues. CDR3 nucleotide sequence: TGTGCCAGCAGCCTCCGACCTAATGAAAAACTGTTTTTT. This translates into CASSLRPNEKLFF. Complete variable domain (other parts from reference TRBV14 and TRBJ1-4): EAGVTQFPSHSVIEKGQTVTLRCDPISGHDNLYWYRRVMGKEIKFLLHFVKESKQDESGMPNNRFLAERTGGTYSTLKVQPAELEDSGVYFCASSLRPNEKLFFGSGTQLSVL.

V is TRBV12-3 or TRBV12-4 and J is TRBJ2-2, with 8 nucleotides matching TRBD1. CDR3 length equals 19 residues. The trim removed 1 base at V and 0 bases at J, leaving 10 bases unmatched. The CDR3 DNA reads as TGTGCCAGCAGTTTAGATCGCAGGGGGCTCGCACCGAACACCGGGGAGCTGTTTTTT. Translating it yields CASSLDRRGLAPNTGELFF.

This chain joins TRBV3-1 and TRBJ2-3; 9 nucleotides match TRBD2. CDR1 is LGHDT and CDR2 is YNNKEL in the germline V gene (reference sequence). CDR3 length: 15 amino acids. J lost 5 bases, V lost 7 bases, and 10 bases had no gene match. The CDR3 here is CASTHRGLAGDTQYF. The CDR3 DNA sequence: TGTGCCAGCACCCATAGGGGACTAGCCGGAGATACGCAGTATTTT.

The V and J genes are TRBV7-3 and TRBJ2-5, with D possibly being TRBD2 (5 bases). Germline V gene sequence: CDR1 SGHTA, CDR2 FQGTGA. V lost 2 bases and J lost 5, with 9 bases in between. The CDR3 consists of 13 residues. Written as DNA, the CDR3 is TGTGCCAGCAGCTTACGGGGTTTCGAGACCCAGTACTTC. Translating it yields CASSLRGFETQYF.

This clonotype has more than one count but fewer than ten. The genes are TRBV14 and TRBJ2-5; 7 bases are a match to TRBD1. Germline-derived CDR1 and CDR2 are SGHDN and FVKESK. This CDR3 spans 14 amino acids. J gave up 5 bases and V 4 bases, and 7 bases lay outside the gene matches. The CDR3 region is CASSPRQGLETQYF. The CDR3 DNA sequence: TGTGCCAGCAGCCCCCGACAGGGATTGGAGACCCAGTACTTC.

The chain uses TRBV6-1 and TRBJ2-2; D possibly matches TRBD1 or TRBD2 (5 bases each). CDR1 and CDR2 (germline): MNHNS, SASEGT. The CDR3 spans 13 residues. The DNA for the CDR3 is TGTTCCACCCGGGACCAGAACACCGGGGAGCTGTTTTTT. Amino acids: CSTRDQNTGELFF.

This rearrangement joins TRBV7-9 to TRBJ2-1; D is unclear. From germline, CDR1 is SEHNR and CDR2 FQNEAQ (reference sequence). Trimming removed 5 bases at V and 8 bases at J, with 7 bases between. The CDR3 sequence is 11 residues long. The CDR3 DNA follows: TGTGCCAGCAGCACTTACCATGAGCAGTTCTTC. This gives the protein CASSTYHEQFF.

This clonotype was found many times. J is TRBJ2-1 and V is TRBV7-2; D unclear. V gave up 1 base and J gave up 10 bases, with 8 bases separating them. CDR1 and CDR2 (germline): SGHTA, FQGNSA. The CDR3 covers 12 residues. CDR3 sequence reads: CASSLDILEQFF. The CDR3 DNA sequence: TGTGCCAGCAGCTTAGATATCCTGGAGCAGTTCTTC.

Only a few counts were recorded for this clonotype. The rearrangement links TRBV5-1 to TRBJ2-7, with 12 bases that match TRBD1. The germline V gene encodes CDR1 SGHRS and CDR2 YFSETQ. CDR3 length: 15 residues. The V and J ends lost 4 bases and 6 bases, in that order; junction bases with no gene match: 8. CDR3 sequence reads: CASSQPGQGAVEQYF. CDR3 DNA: TGCGCCAGCAGCCAACCGGGACAGGGGGCGGTCGAGCAGTACTTC. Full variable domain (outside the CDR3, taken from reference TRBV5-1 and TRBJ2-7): KAGVTQTPRYLIKTRGQQVTLSCSPISGHRSVSWYQQTPGQGLQFLFEYFSETQRNKGNFPGRFSGRQFSNSRSEMNVSTLELGDSALYLCASSQPGQGAVEQYFGPGTRLTVT.

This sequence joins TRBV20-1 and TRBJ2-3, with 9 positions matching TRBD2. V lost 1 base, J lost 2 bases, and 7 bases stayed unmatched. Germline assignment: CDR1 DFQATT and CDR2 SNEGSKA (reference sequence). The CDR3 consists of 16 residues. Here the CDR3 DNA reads TGCAGTGCTAGAGCCCCGACTAGCGGATACACAGATACGCAGTATTTT. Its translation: CSARAPTSGYTDTQYF.

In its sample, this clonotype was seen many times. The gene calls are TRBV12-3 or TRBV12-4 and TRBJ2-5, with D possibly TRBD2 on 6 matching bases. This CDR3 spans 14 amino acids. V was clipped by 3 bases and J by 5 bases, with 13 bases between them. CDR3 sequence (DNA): TGTGCCAGCAGTTTGTCCGGGGGTTTGGAGACCCAGTACTTC. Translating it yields CASSLSGGLETQYF.

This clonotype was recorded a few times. In DNA, the CDR3 is TGTGCCAGTAGCCTGACGTTCCTCTCTGGAAACACCATATATTTT. Its protein product is CASSLTFLSGNTIYF. The rearrangement uses TRBV19 and TRBJ1-3; D is undetermined. Trimming shortened V by 6 bases and J by 0 bases, and 12 bases separated the two germline ends. Germline V gene lookup returns CDR1 LNHDA and CDR2 SQIVND (reference sequence). The CDR3 consists of 15 residues.

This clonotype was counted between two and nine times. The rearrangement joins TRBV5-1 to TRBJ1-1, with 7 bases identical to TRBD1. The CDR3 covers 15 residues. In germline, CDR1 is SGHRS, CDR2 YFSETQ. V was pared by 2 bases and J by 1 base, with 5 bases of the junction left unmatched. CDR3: CASSLGGGKNTEAFF. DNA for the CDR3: TGCGCCAGCAGCTTAGGGGGCGGCAAGAACACTGAAGCTTTCTTT.

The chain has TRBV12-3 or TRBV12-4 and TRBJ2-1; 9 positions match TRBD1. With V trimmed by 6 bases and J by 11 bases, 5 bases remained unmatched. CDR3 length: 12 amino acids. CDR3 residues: CASSNGQGKQFF. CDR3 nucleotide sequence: TGTGCCAGCAGCAACGGACAGGGGAAGCAGTTCTTC.

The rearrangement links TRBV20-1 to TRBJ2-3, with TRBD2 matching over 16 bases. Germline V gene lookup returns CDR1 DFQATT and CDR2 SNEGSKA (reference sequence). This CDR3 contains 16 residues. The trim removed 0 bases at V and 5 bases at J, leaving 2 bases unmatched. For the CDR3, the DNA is TGCAGTGCTAGAGAAGGGACTAGCGGGAGGGTAGATACGCAGTATTTT. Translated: CSAREGTSGRVDTQYF.

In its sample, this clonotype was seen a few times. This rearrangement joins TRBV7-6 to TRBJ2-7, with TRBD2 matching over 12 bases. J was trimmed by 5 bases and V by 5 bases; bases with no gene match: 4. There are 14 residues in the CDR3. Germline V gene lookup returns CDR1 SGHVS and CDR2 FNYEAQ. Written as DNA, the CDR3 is TGTGCCAGCAGCCCGCGACTAGCGGGAGACGAGCAGTACTTC. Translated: CASSPRLAGDEQYF.

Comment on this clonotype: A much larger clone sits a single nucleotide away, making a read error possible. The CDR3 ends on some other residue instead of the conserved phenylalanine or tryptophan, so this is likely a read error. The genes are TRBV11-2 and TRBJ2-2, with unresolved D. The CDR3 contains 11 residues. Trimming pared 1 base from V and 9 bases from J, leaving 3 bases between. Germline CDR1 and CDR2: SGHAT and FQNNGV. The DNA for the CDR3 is TGTGCCAGCAGCTTAGCCCGGGAGCTGTTTCTT. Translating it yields CASSLARELFL.

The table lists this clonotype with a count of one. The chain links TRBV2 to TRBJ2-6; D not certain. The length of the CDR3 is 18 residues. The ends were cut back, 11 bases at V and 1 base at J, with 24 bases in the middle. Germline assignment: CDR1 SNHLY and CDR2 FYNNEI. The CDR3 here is CAFSFGQVLKSGANVLTF. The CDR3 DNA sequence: TGTGCCTTCAGTTTTGGCCAGGTGTTAAAATCTGGGGCCAACGTCCTGACTTTC.

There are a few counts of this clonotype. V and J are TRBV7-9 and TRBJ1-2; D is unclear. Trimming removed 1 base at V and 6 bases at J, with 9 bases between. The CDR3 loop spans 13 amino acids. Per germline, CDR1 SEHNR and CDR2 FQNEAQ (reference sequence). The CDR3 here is CASSLERSDGYTF. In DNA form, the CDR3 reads TGTGCCAGCAGCTTAGAGAGATCCGATGGCTACACCTTC.

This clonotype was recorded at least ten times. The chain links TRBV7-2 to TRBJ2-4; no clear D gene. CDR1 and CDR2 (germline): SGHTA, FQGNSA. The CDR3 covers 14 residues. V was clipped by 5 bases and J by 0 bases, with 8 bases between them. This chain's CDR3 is CASSPPLAKNIQYF. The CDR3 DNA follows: TGTGCCAGCAGCCCACCATTAGCCAAAAACATTCAGTACTTC.

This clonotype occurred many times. CDR3 in DNA: TGTGCCAGCTCACCAATCCGACAGGACGAAGATACGCAGTATTTT. This translates into CASSPIRQDEDTQYF. The chain carries TRBV18 and TRBJ2-3; D might be TRBD1 (6 bases). Deletions cut 2 bases from V and 5 bases from J, with 14 bases between. The CDR3 is made up of 15 amino acids. Looked up from germline, CDR1 is KGHSH and CDR2 is LQKENI. Full variable domain (outside the CDR3, taken from reference TRBV18 and TRBJ2-3): NAGVMQNPRHLVRRRGQEARLRCSPMKGHSHVYWYRQLPEEGLKFMVYLQKENIIDESGMPKERFSAEFPKEGPSILRIQQVVRGDSAAYFCASSPIRQDEDTQYFGPGTRLTVL.

The CDR3 nucleotides read TGTGCCAGCAGCTACCCCAGGGGGCAAACAGATACGCAGTATTTT. Protein: CASSYPRGQTDTQYF. The V and J genes are TRBV7-2 and TRBJ2-3; 8 nucleotides align to TRBD1. This CDR3 comprises 15 residues. The germline CDR1 and CDR2 sequences are SGHTA and FQGNSA. The J segment lost 3 bases and the V segment lost 4 bases, leaving 6 bases of the junction unmatched.

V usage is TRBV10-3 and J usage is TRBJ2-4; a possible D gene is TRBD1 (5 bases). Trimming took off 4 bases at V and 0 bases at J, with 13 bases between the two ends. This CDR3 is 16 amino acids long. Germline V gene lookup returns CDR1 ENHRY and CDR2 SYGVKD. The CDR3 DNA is TGTGCCATCAGTGCCCAGTCGGACAAAGCCAAAAACATTCAGTACTTC. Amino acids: CAISAQSDKAKNIQYF.

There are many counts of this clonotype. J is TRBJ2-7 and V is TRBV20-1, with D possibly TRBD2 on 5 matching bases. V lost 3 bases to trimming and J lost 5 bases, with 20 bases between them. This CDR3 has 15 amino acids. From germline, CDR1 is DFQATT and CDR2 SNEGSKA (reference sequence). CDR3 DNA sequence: TGCAGTGCTAGGTCACCGGGATCAGTCGCAGACGAGCAGTACTTC. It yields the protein CSARSPGSVADEQYF.

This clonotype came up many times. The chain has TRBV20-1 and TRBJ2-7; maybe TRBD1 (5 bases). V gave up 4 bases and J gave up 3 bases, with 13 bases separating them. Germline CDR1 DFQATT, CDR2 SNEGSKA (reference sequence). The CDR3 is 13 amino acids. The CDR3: CSANQDTNYEQYF. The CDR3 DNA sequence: TGCAGTGCTAATCAGGACACCAACTACGAGCAGTACTTC.

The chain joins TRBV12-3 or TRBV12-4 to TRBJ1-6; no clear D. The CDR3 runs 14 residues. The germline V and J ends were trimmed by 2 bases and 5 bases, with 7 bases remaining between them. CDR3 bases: TGTGCCAGCAGTTTAATCCAGGATAATTCACCCCTCCACTTT. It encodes CASSLIQDNSPLHF.